This T cell receptor beta chain emerged from a study of CD4 T cells in relation to SARS-CoV-2 and coronaviruses. Study in general: No peptide or an HIV-1 Nef peptide pool served as negative control. General study points: Crossreactivity was assessed only for spike protein, not other viral proteins.

CDR1 and CDR2 from the germline V gene are LNHDA and SQIVND (reference sequence). V gave up 6 bases and J gave up 3 bases, with 15 bases separating them. The CDR3 runs 14 residues. Notes on this clone: Its antigen remains unidentified.

The data were produced by immunoSEQ multiplex PCR, yet TCRdb's version contains in-frame clones alone and is incomplete. Of around 29,000 clones in the sample, 76% were seen once. CD4+ T cells from unexposed donors were obtained before the COVID-19 pandemic (2011-2018). CD4+ T cells were isolated from the cells after about 11 days of culture. The V call is TRBV19, the J call TRBJ2-7; no clear D. Sequencing input: CD4+ T cells from PBMCs, cultured in vitro. This TCR came from a human donor in good health. CDR3: CASSYGRMGYEQYF. DNA for the CDR3: TGTGCCAGTAGCTACGGGCGGATGGGCTACGAGCAGTACTTC.